This T cell receptor (beta chain) was captured by sequencing in a study of graft-versus-host responses after intestinal transplantation. The assay was immunoSEQ multiplex PCR, and TCRdb's table has in-frame clones only and misses some. The data show 75,000 to 100,000 clones, around nine tenths seen once. Germline CDR1 reads SGHRS; CDR2 reads YFSETQ. This CDR3 is 16 amino acids long. Trimming pared 2 bases from V and 3 bases from J, leaving 17 bases between. A remark on this clone: Antigen: not known.

Notes on the study in general: Circulating GvH clone levels at their peak were associated with HvG declines (early post-transplant). Ileal or blood samples showed some GvH clones first, and such clones were also found in recipient marrow.

This chain connects TRBV5-1 to TRBJ2-5; possibly TRBD2 for D (6 bases). This TCR derives from a human patient who received an intestinal transplant, so some T cells may come from the graft donor. This sample comprised PBMCs, obtained around 450 days after intestinal transplant. The chain's CDR3 is CASSFGTGGGKETQYF. Here the CDR3 DNA reads TGCGCCAGCAGCTTTGGGACGGGTGGCGGGAAAGAGACCCAGTACTTC.